This entry lists 21 T cell receptor beta chains sequenced from one sample in a study of naive and memory T cell subsets. Four PCR rounds used nested alpha and beta constant region primers plus the SP2 primer. TCRdb re-called the 5' RACE reads with MiXCR, one entry per CDR3 protein. The table shows 55,000 to 65,000 distinct CDR3 sequences, with approximately 8% occurring only once. An oligonucleotide containing a UMI was ligated to the 3' end of TCR cDNA. The receptors here all came from a female donor in good health.

This chain joins TRBV3-1 and TRBJ1-2; 7 nucleotides align to TRBD1. Looked up from germline, CDR1 is LGHDT and CDR2 is YNNKEL (reference sequence). This CDR3 has 14 residues. J was trimmed by 3 bases and V by 4 bases; bases with no gene match: 5. The CDR3 DNA reads TGTGCCAGCAGCCGTCACAGGGGCGACTATGGCTACACCTTC. Its translation is CASSRHRGDYGYTF.

Ten or more counts support this clonotype. The chain recombines TRBV19 with TRBJ2-3; D call uncertain. Germline CDR1 reads LNHDA; CDR2 reads SQIVND (reference sequence). This CDR3 comprises 12 residues. V lost 6 bases, J lost 0 bases, and 4 bases lay in between. This CDR3 is CASRWSTDTQYF. Written as DNA, the CDR3 is TGTGCCAGTAGATGGAGCACAGATACGCAGTATTTT.

J is TRBJ1-1 and V is TRBV2, with TRBD1 identical over 8 bases. CDR1 is SNHLY and CDR2 is FYNNEI in the germline V gene. V dropped 6 bases and J dropped 4; count of bases not matched to a gene: 16. This CDR3 has 17 amino acids. The DNA for the CDR3 is TGTGCCAGCAGGGCAGGGGGCCTGATGCGGGGGGGCACTGAAGCTTTCTTT. This sequence encodes CASRAGGLMRGGTEAFF. Combining the CDR3 with reference TRBV2 and TRBJ1-1 gives the whole variable domain EPEVTQTPSHQVTQMGQEVILRCVPISNHLYFYWYRQILGQKVEFLVSFYNNEISEKSEIFDDQFSVERPDGSNFTLKIRSTKLEDSAMYFCASRAGGLMRGGTEAFFGQGTRLTVV.

This clonotype was observed a handful of times. The chain uses TRBV7-9 and TRBJ2-1; D perhaps matches TRBD2 (5 bases). The length of the CDR3 is 17 residues. Germline V gene sequence: CDR1 SEHNR, CDR2 FQNEAQ (reference sequence). Trimming shortened V by 5 bases and J by 1 base, and 18 bases separated the two germline ends. The CDR3 DNA sequence: TGTGCCAGCAGCCCCTCATTGGGAGAAGGGTCCTACAATGAGCAGTTCTTC. It codes for CASSPSLGEGSYNEQFF.

The rearrangement uses TRBV28 and TRBJ2-3, with D possibly TRBD2 on 7 matching bases. Germline V lookup: CDR1 MDHEN, CDR2 SYDVKM. With 7 bases removed from V and 2 bases from J, the gap between germline ends came to 13 bases. The length of the CDR3 is 14 residues. CDR3 DNA: TGTGCCAGCATGGTGGGGGGGGCCACAGATACGCAGTATTTT. It specifies CASMVGGATDTQYF.

This clonotype was detected ten times or more. CDR3 coding DNA: TGTGCCAGCAGCTTATTAGGGCCTAATGAAAAACTGTTTTTT. Residues: CASSLLGPNEKLFF. This chain uses TRBV7-6 with TRBJ1-4; D call uncertain. V was shortened by 2 bases and J by 3 bases, with 7 bases between the two germline ends. Germline CDR1 reads SGHVS; CDR2 reads FNYEAQ. This CDR3 comprises 14 residues.

This clonotype was observed many times. The chain recombines TRBV12-3 or TRBV12-4 with TRBJ1-5; a weak D match, TRBD1 (5 bases). V was pared by 4 bases and J by 1 base, with 8 bases between. CDR3 length equals 14 residues. CDR3 protein: CASSSGASNQPQHF. In nucleotides, the CDR3 is TGTGCCAGCAGTTCTGGGGCCAGCAATCAGCCCCAGCATTTT.

This clonotype showed up many times. The chain uses TRBV9 and TRBJ2-3; no reliable D call. Germline CDR1 reads SGDLS; CDR2 reads YYNGEE. The V end was cut by 0 bases, the J end by 9 bases, with 8 bases between. The CDR3 covers 12 residues. CDR3 residues: CASSVETTTQYF. DNA for the CDR3: TGTGCCAGCAGCGTAGAAACTACCACGCAGTATTTT.

This clonotype was observed a handful of times. The chain employs TRBV5-5 and TRBJ2-1; D gene uncertain. Germline V CDR1 and CDR2: SGHKS, YYEKEE (reference sequence). Trimming removed 4 bases at V and 4 bases at J, with 15 bases between. The CDR3 runs to 15 residues. The CDR3 here is CASSPSADTYNEQFF. CDR3 bases: TGTGCCAGCAGCCCCTCTGCGGATACTTACAATGAGCAGTTCTTC.

The chain couples TRBV21-1 to TRBJ2-3; TRBD1 is the table's D call and was not checked against the DNA. TRBV21-1 is given as a pseudogene. This CDR3 has 12 residues. CDR3: CASRKERGQQYF. The CDR3 DNA follows: TGTGCCAGCAGAAAGGAGCGGGGGCAGCAGTATTTT.

This clonotype came up many times. The J gene is TRBJ2-5, the V gene TRBV10-2; D gene uncertain. The germline gives CDR1 WSHSY, CDR2 SAAADI. The ends were cut back, 1 base at V and 3 bases at J, with 3 bases in the middle. The CDR3 is made up of 12 amino acids. CDR3 in amino acids: CASSELEETQYF. The DNA of the CDR3 is TGCGCCAGCAGTGAGTTGGAAGAGACCCAGTACTTC.

The genes are TRBV28 and TRBJ2-6, with a weak D call TRBD1 (5 bases). The germline V and J ends were trimmed by 5 bases and 0 bases, with 8 bases remaining between them. The length of the CDR3 is 15 residues. The V gene's germline CDR1 is MDHEN and CDR2 SYDVKM. The DNA for the CDR3 is TGTGCCAGCAGTGAACAGGTCTCTGGGGCCAACGTCCTGACTTTC. It specifies CASSEQVSGANVLTF.

V is TRBV19 and J is TRBJ2-3, with no clear D. The V and J ends lost 3 bases and 2 bases respectively, with 12 bases between them. Germline CDR1 LNHDA, CDR2 SQIVND (reference sequence). This CDR3 has 15 amino acids. CDR3 loop: CASSIGLGITDTQYF. DNA for the CDR3: TGTGCCAGTAGTATTGGTTTGGGAATCACAGATACGCAGTATTTT.

This clonotype occurred many times. The gene calls are TRBV12-3 or TRBV12-4 and TRBJ2-1, with a possible D match to TRBD1 (5 bases). The V end lost 6 bases, the J end lost 5 bases, and 17 bases lay between the germline ends. CDR3 length: 15 amino acids. The DNA of the CDR3 is TGTGCCAGCAGCCTGGACAATAACCGGGACAATGAGCAGTTCTTC. It yields the protein CASSLDNNRDNEQFF.

V usage is TRBV2 and J usage is TRBJ2-1; D remains ambiguous. In germline, CDR1 is SNHLY, CDR2 FYNNEI. This CDR3 contains 11 residues. Trimming took off 7 bases at V and 0 bases at J, with 1 base between the two ends. This CDR3 reads CASNSYNEQFF. The CDR3 DNA reads as TGTGCCAGCAACTCCTACAATGAGCAGTTCTTC.

There are a few counts of this clonotype. This chain connects TRBV15 to TRBJ1-1, with D unclear. Trimming removed 0 bases at V and 8 bases at J, with 16 bases between. Germline lookup yields CDR1 LNHNV and CDR2 YYDKDF (reference sequence). This CDR3 comprises 15 residues. The CDR3 DNA sequence: TGTGCCACCAGCAGAGATTATGAGGGAGGCTGGGAAGCTTTCTTT. Its translation is CATSRDYEGGWEAFF.

This clonotype was detected only a few times. The chain recombines TRBV6-5 with TRBJ2-3; D unclear. There are 15 residues in the CDR3. V was shortened by 0 bases and J by 2 bases, with 9 bases between the two germline ends. Germline values: CDR1 MNHEY, CDR2 SVGAGI. The CDR3 DNA follows: TGTGCCAGCAGTTACTCGGGCACCTCCACAGATACGCAGTATTTT. It is translated as CASSYSGTSTDTQYF.

This clonotype was seen many times. The genes are TRBV7-9 and TRBJ1-2; 9 bases are a match to TRBD1. V lost 5 bases, J lost 7 bases, and 14 bases stayed unmatched. Germline V gene lookup returns CDR1 SEHNR and CDR2 FQNEAQ (reference sequence). This CDR3 has 16 residues. The CDR3 is CASSIQFPGQGGGYTF. The CDR3 DNA is TGTGCCAGCAGCATACAGTTTCCGGGACAGGGTGGTGGCTACACCTTC.

This clonotype was seen only a few times. The chain employs TRBV11-2 and TRBJ2-7; tentative D call: TRBD2 (5 bases). The CDR3 spans 14 residues. CDR1 and CDR2 from the germline V gene are SGHAT and FQNNGV. Trimming pared 1 base from V and 3 bases from J, leaving 10 bases between. Here the CDR3 DNA reads TGTGCCAGCAGCTTAGTGGCGGGTTTCTACGAGCAGTACTTC. Residues: CASSLVAGFYEQYF.

The sample holds a few counts of this clonotype. The gene calls are TRBV19 and TRBJ1-5; 7 nucleotides line up with TRBD1. This CDR3 is 14 amino acids long. Germline V CDR1 and CDR2: LNHDA, SQIVND (reference sequence). With V trimmed by 8 bases and J by 6 bases, 10 bases remained unmatched. DNA for the CDR3: TGTGCCAGTGGACTCGGGGCAGGGGGTCAGCCCCAGCATTTT. It yields the protein CASGLGAGGQPQHF.

This chain joins TRBV28 and TRBJ2-1, with TRBD2 identical over 8 bases. Germline assignment: CDR1 MDHEN and CDR2 SYDVKM. The CDR3 is 16 residues long. J lost 4 bases, V lost 3 bases, and 8 bases had no gene match. The CDR3 coding sequence is TGTGCCAGCAGTTTCGGCAGCGGGAGCCTATACAATGAGCAGTTCTTC. Translating it yields CASSFGSGSLYNEQFF.